This T cell receptor (beta chain) was recovered during a study of OX40 agonist ivuxolimab in advanced cancers. Overall study: Treatment of patients was with ivuxolimab, an agonistic anti-OX40 (CD134) antibody. Patients were around 83% male with ages roughly 20 to 90, mean about 60.

Libraries were prepared by immunoSEQ multiplex PCR; TCRdb keeps only in-frame clonotypes and omits some of them. The sample lists approximately 43,000 clones, more than 70% occurring once. The CDR3 totals 16 residues. Germline CDR1 SGHKS, CDR2 YYEKEE (reference sequence). The junction had 10 bases not matched to a gene; V was cut back by 4 bases and J by 2 bases. Details on this clone: The antigen is undetermined.

Study outcomes and limitations: Patients with a partial response at 0.1-3.0 mg/kg had among the lowest clonal expansion. CD4+ and CD8+ T cells in blood underwent clonal expansion by week 6 at 0.1 to 3.0 mg/kg.

This chain links TRBV5-5 with TRBJ2-3; 7 bases are shared with TRBD2. The specimen comprised CD4+ or CD8+ T cells sorted from blood, sampled in a trial of the OX40 agonist ivuxolimab. This receptor was taken from an adult with an advanced solid tumor such as melanoma, head and neck, liver or kidney cancer. DNA for the CDR3: TGTGCCAGCAGCCCCGGGAGACGGGGGGTCACAGATACGCAGTATTTT. Encoded protein: CASSPGRRGVTDTQYF. The variable domain in full, with the rest retrieved from reference TRBV5-5 and TRBJ2-3, is DAGVTQSPTHLIKTRGQQVTLRCSPISGHKSVSWYQQVLGQGPQFIFQYYEKEERGRGNFPDRFSARQFPNYSSELNVNALLLGDSALYLCASSPGRRGVTDTQYFGPGTRLTVL.